This entry is about one T cell receptor (beta chain). Its antigen is unknown. These data originate in a study of cytomegalovirus exposure and HLA in healthy donors. About the research overall: A prior study identified 110 million or so unique TCR beta sequences from some 200 million T cells. HLA-typed donors were the source of around 77 million unique TCRs held in an early data release.

Study results and caveats: When a later analysis compared HLA-associated TCR beta chains with equally common others, the HLA-associated chains turned out to be more clonally expanded and to have lower generation probabilities.

V gave up 5 bases and J gave up 4 bases; unmatched junction bases: 8. The germline gives CDR1 SGHNT, CDR2 YENEEA. The CDR3 sequence is 15 residues long. The PCR ran on 60 Vbeta and 13 Jbeta primers. Clones were sequenced by immunoSEQ multiplex PCR, and TCRdb holds only the in-frame ones, with some missing. This table has about 130,000 clones, approximately 61% appearing once. This chain joins TRBV11-3 and TRBJ2-1; 7 bases line up with TRBD1. Material: PBMCs. The sequence came from a human donor in good health. The CDR3 bases are TGTGCCAGCAGCCCCCAGACAGGGTTGTACAATGAGCAGTTCTTC. Protein product: CASSPQTGLYNEQFF.